One and the same sample provided the 2 T cell receptor beta chains below, sequenced in a study of T-cell memory formation after mild COVID-19. Using its own MiXCR run on the 5' RACE reads, TCRdb lists one record per CDR3 protein. The table includes about 350,000 distinct CDR3 sequences, roughly an eighth detected once. The sample comprised PBMCs or a T cell subset sorted from them (not recorded which). The receptor source for this set is a man aged 18 to 29 who had mild COVID-19 (a few samples of this study predate the infection). Cell type and time point are not known.

This sequence joins TRBV4-1 and TRBJ1-5; possible D gene TRBD1, 6 bases. The germline CDR1 and CDR2 sequences are MGHRA and YSYEKL. This CDR3 is 16 amino acids long. Trimming shortened V by 0 bases and J by 2 bases, and 11 bases separated the two germline ends. The CDR3 here is CASSQERGGGNQPQHF. As DNA, the CDR3 is TGCGCCAGCAGCCAAGAGAGGGGGGGCGGCAATCAGCCCCAGCATTTT.

The genes are TRBV7-2 and TRBJ2-5; TRBD2 aligns across 10 bases. Germline V gene lookup returns CDR1 SGHTA and CDR2 FQGNSA. The CDR3 has 15 residues. Unmatched junction bases numbered 11, after V lost 6 bases and J lost 7 bases. The CDR3 nucleotides are TGTGCCAGCAGTTCTACTAGCGGGGAGCGGTGGACCCAGTACTTC. Translated, it gives CASSSTSGERWTQYF.